This TCR beta chain was identified in a study of identical twins. Study results and caveats: Cord blood's abundant beta clonotypes had fewer insertions, unlike memory repertoires.

TCRdb processed the 5' RACE reads anew with MiXCR; each CDR3 protein has one entry. The sample has 700,000 or so distinct CDR3 sequences, 20% to 25% seen once. Trimming shortened V by 1 base and J by 6 bases, and 7 bases separated the two germline ends. Germline assignment: CDR1 LGHDT and CDR2 YNNKEL (reference sequence). The CDR3 runs to 12 residues. Details on this clonotype: What it recognizes is unknown.

These same records also appear under a second study, on T cells expressing NK-cell markers. That study adds: Sequencing of TCR beta repertoires drew on sorted CD3+CD56+NKG2C+, CD3+CD56+NKG2C- and CD3+CD56-NKG2C+ T cells. Of eight sequenced donors, seven were HCMV-seropositive and one HCMV-seronegative. Only alpha-beta TCR T cells were sorted in several experiments, using an anti-gamma-delta TCR antibody.

The source of this sequence is a woman aged 18-35 years in good health. The sequenced sample was PBMCs. The genes are TRBV3-1 and TRBJ2-7; a weak D match, TRBD2 (6 bases). CDR3 in amino acids: CASSQAGVEQYF. In DNA form, the CDR3 reads TGTGCCAGCAGCCAAGCGGGGGTCGAGCAGTACTTC.